Below are 9 T cell receptor beta chains sequenced from a single sample in a study of tumor-infiltrating lymphocytes in primary liver carcinoma. Total RNA amounting to around 530 ng was the source from which TCR beta cDNA was made with a constant-region primer. For TCR beta, libraries were produced by three nested multiplex PCR rounds using slightly modified ARM-PCR. For about 11 cycles apiece, the opening two PCR rounds ran with TRBV1-TRBV30 forward primers and a C-beta reverse primer. TCRdb redid the calling of the multiplex PCR reads with MiXCR, one entry per CDR3 protein. The repertoire has about 35,000 distinct CDR3 sequences, 70% to 85% of them found once; the top ten carry approximately 15%. Taking about 17-33 mg of unsorted bulk tissue, the authors co-extracted RNA and DNA. The material sequenced was liver tumor tissue from sampling region 4. Subset reported: tumor region T4, right-lateral pole. These receptors came from a man aged 35 to 55 with primary liver carcinoma and hepatitis B virus infection.

The chain links TRBV11-1 to TRBJ2-1, with TRBD2 identical over 9 bases. Per the germline V gene, CDR1 is SGHAT and CDR2 is FQDESV (reference sequence). The CDR3 has 17 amino acids. For the CDR3, the DNA is TGTACTAGCGGCTCCCCTCCTGGCGGGAGGGCCTTTAGTGAGCAGTTCTTC. As protein: CTSGSPPGGRAFSEQFF.

This clonotype was seen more than once but under ten times. Here the CDR3 omits its conserved ending phenylalanine or tryptophan, so a read error is the likely source. Because the CDR3's place on the DNA is in doubt, the DNA is left out and the CDR3 is given as listed by TCRdb. This chain connects TRBV11-2 to TRBJ2-1. Inclusive of both ends, the CDR3 amounts to 13 amino acids. Per germline, CDR1 SGHAT and CDR2 FQNNGV. CDR3 amino acids: CVSSPMIEASQLL.

This clonotype has only one observation. The junction departs from the called germline gene at one end, perhaps through a read error. The V and J genes are TRBV11-1 and TRBJ1-6; D remains unclear. CDR1 and CDR2 from the germline V gene are SGHAT and FQDESV (reference sequence). This CDR3 has 13 amino acids. DNA for the CDR3: TGTGCCAGCAGCCTGACACGGGTTTCAACCCTCCACTTT. Protein: CASSLTRVSTLHF.

About this clonotype itself: The final CDR3 position lacks the conserved phenylalanine or tryptophan, pointing to a likely read error. The DNA is left out, because the CDR3 cannot be placed on it with certainty; the CDR3 is given as TCRdb lists it. This chain joins TRBV29-1 and TRBJ2-3; the DNA was not compared with TRBD2, the D call given in the table. Germline V gene lookup returns CDR1 SQVTM and CDR2 ANQGSEA. The CDR3 extends over 17 residues, inclusive of both ends. This CDR3 is CGADTFGTSGRTDTQQL.

The chain carries TRBV5-1 and TRBJ2-5; D is undetermined. Germline V lookup: CDR1 SGHRS, CDR2 YFSETQ. V shed 4 bases and J shed 5 bases, with 18 bases lying between them. The CDR3 length is 15 residues. CDR3 protein: CASSMGTVGKETQYF. CDR3 coding DNA: TGCGCCAGCAGCATGGGCACCGTGGGGAAGGAGACCCAGTACTTC.

The V call is TRBV5-1, the J call TRBJ2-5; D is undetermined. From germline, CDR1 is SGHRS and CDR2 YFSETQ. Trimming stripped 0 bases from V and 9 bases from J, with 18 bases between. The length of the CDR3 is 15 residues. CDR3 region: CASSLGTLGKESQYF. CDR3 bases: TGCGCCAGCAGCTTGGGGACCTTGGGGAAGGAGTCCCAGTACTTC.

The V gene is TRBV7-8, the J gene TRBJ1-2; D is perhaps TRBD1 (5 bases). This CDR3 comprises 13 residues. CDR1 and CDR2 (germline): SGHVS, FQNEAQ. Trimming removed 7 bases from V and 8 bases from J, with 17 bases in between. Here the CDR3 reads CASTPHNGGGYTF. CDR3 DNA: TGTGCCAGCACCCCGCATAATGGGGGGGGCTACACCTTC.

This clonotype was recorded once. Germline is not matched at one junction end, which may reflect a read error. The rearrangement uses TRBV4-1 and TRBJ2-3; tentative D call: TRBD1 (6 bases). Germline V lookup: CDR1 MGHRA, CDR2 YSYEKL. The CDR3 length is 15 residues. The CDR3 is CANSEQGVGIDTQYF. In nucleotides, the CDR3 is TGCGCCAACAGCGAACAGGGAGTGGGCATAGATACGCAGTATTTT.

The sample holds many counts of this clonotype. The chain links TRBV7-3 to TRBJ2-1; tentative D call: TRBD1 (5 bases). The V gene lost 5 bases and the J gene lost 7 bases, with 15 bases spanning the gap. The CDR3 is 14 residues long. The germline CDR1 and CDR2 sequences are SGHTA and FQGTGA. The CDR3 bases are TGTGCCAGCAGCCCATCAAGGGGCCAGAATGAGCAGTTCTTC. Translated, it gives CASSPSRGQNEQFF.